The source of this T cell receptor (beta chain) is a study of blood T cells in healthy people across ages. PCR was performed a second time for 7 to 11 cycles using a sample-barcoded 5' primer and a J-beta primer mix. TCRdb analysed the 5' RACE reads with MiXCR anew, one entry per CDR3 protein. This sample has more than 1,400,000 distinct CDR3 sequences; 42% occur once, and the top ten carry roughly 7.9%. The V end lost 0 bases, the J end lost 6 bases, and 12 bases lay between the germline ends. The CDR3 runs 14 residues. Germline V gene data show CDR1 as SGHRS and CDR2 as YFSETQ. This clonotype was seen more than once but under ten times.

The sequenced sample consisted of blood. This TCR was sampled from a young woman in good health. The chain uses TRBV5-1 and TRBJ1-2; D possibly corresponds to TRBD1 (5 bases). CDR3 sequence (DNA): TGCGCCAGCAGCTTGGGGGACCCCCCTAATGGCTACACCTTC. Protein: CASSLGDPPNGYTF.